This T cell receptor (beta chain) was found in a study of blood T cell repertoires in COVID-19. The overall study: Whether acute or convalescent, the COVID-19 samples came from the United States, Italy and Spain.

In the original workflow: Scientists estimated how many nucleated cells there were by amplifying reference gene primers. The assay was immunoSEQ multiplex PCR, and TCRdb's table has in-frame clones only and misses some. V and J calls and clone size follow that table, whereas D and trimming were derived from the DNA. This sample yields 95,000 to 150,000 clones, of which 88% are seen a single time; about 1% belongs to the top ten. Germline V gene sequence: CDR1 SNHLY, CDR2 FYNNEI. The CDR3 spans 12 residues. With 10 bases removed from V and 3 bases from J, the gap between germline ends came to 9 bases. This clone was seen more than once but under ten times.

This receptor was taken from a woman aged 50 to 60 with active or convalescent COVID-19. The specimen was peripheral blood. The chain employs TRBV2 and TRBJ2-2; no clear D. CDR3 loop: CAISSDTGELFF. Written as DNA, the CDR3 is TGTGCCATCTCCTCAGACACCGGGGAGCTGTTTTTT.